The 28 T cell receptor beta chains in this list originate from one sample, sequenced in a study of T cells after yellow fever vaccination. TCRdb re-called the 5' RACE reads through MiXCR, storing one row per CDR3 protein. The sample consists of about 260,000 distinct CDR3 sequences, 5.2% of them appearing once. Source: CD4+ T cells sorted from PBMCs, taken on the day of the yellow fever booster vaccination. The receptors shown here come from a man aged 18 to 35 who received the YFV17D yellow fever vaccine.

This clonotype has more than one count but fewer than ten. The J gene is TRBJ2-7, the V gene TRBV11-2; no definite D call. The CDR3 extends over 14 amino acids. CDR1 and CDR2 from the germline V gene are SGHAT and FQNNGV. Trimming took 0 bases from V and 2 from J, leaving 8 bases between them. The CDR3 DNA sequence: TGTGCCAGCAGCTTAGAGGCAGGAACCTACGAGCAGTACGTC. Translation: CASSLEAGTYEQYV.

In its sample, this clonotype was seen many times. CDR3 protein: CSARGLGVSFEQFF. DNA for the CDR3: TGCAGTGCTAGGGGACTAGGTGTTAGCTTTGAGCAGTTCTTC. This chain links TRBV20-1 with TRBJ2-1; 8 positions match TRBD2. The junction had 10 bases not matched to a gene; V was cut back by 3 bases and J by 9 bases. This CDR3 has 14 residues. Germline loops: CDR1 DFQATT, CDR2 SNEGSKA (reference sequence).

The CDR3 loop is CATKSSANTEAFF. The CDR3 nucleotides read TGTGCCACCAAATCTTCAGCGAACACTGAAGCTTTCTTT. The chain combines TRBV24-1 with TRBJ1-1; D gene uncertain. Trimming stripped 8 bases from V and 1 base from J, with 10 bases between. The CDR3 is 13 amino acids. CDR1 KGHDR and CDR2 SFDVKD come from the germline V gene.

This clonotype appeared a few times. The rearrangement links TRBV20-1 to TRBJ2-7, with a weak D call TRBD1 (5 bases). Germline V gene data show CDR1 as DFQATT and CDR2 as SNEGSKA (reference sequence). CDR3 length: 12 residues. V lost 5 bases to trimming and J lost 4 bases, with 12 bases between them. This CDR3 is CSAPGQNYEQYV. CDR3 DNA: TGCAGTGCTCCAGGGCAAAATTACGAGCAGTACGTC.

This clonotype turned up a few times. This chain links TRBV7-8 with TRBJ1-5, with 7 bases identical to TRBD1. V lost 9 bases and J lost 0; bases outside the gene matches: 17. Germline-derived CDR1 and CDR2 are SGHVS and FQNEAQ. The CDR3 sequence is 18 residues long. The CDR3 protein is CARTRWDSRPNSNQPQHF. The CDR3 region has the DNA TGTGCCAGAACCCGGTGGGACAGCCGACCCAATAGCAATCAGCCCCAGCATTTT.

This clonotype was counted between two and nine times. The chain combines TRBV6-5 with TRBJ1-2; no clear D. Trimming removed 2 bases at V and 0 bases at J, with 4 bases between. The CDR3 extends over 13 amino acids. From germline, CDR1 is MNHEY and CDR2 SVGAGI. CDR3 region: CASSYGANYGYTF. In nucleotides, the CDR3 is TGTGCCAGCAGTTACGGGGCTAACTATGGCTACACCTTC.

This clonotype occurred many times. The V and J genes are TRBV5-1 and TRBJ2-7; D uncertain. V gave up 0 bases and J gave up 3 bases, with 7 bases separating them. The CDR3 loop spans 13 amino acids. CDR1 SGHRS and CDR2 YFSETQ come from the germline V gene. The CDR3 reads CASSLEPDYEQYV. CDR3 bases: TGCGCCAGCAGCTTGGAGCCAGACTACGAGCAGTACGTC.

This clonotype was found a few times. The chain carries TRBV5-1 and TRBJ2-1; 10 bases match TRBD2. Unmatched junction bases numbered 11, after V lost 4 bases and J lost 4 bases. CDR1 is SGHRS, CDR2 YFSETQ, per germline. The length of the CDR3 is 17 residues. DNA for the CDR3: TGCGCCAGCAGCCAGACCCTAGCGGGGGAGATATACAATGAGCAGTTCTTC. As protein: CASSQTLAGEIYNEQFF.

In DNA, the CDR3 is TGTGCCAGCAGCTTTAGTGGGGGTCCCTACGAGCAGTACTTC. It is translated as CASSFSGGPYEQYF. This chain joins TRBV7-2 and TRBJ2-7, with D perhaps TRBD1 or TRBD2 (5 bases each). The germline V and J ends were trimmed by 3 bases and 2 bases, with 11 bases remaining between them. Germline values: CDR1 SGHTA, CDR2 FQGNSA. The CDR3 is made up of 14 amino acids.

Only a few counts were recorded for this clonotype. The CDR3, as DNA: TGTGCCAGCAGCTTGGGACTAGCGATCAACTACAATGAGCAGTTCTTC. Its translation is CASSLGLAINYNEQFF. This rearrangement joins TRBV7-9 to TRBJ2-1, with TRBD2 identical over 10 bases. Unmatched junction bases numbered 5, after V lost 3 bases and J lost 3 bases. Germline V lookup: CDR1 SEHNR, CDR2 FQNEAQ (reference sequence). The CDR3 is 16 amino acids.

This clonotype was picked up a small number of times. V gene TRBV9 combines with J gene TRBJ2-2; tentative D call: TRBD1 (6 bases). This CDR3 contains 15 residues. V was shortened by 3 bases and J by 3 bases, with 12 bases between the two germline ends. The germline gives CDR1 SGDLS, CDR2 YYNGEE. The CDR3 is CASSEGRGYTGELFF. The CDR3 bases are TGTGCCAGCAGCGAAGGAAGGGGGTACACCGGGGAGCTGTTTTTT.

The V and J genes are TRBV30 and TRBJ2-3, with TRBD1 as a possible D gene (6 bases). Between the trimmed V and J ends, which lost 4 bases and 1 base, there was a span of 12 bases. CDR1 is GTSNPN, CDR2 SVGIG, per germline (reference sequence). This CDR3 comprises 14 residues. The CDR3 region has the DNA TGTGCCTGGATACCTCACAGGGGCACAGATACGCAGTATTTT. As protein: CAWIPHRGTDTQYF. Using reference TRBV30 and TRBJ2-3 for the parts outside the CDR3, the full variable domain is SQTIHQWPATLVQPVGSPLSLECTVEGTSNPNLYWYRQAAGRGLQLLFYSVGIGQISSEVPQNLSASRPQDRQFILSSKKLLLSDSGFYLCAWIPHRGTDTQYFGPGTRLTVL.

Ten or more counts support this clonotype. The CDR3 nucleotides read TGTGCCAGCAGCCAAGATCTACAACAGCCCCAGCATTTT. Residues: CASSQDLQQPQHF. The rearrangement uses TRBV4-2 and TRBJ1-5; no definite D call. Trimming took 0 bases from V and 7 from J, leaving 7 bases between them. This CDR3 contains 13 residues. CDR1 is LGHNA and CDR2 is YNFKEQ in the germline V gene.

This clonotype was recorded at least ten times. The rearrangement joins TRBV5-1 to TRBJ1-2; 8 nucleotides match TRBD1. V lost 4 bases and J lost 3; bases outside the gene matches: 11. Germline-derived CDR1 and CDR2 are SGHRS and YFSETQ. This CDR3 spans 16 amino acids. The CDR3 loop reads CASSLRTGKGDYGYTF. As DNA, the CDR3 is TGCGCCAGCAGCCTTCGGACAGGGAAGGGAGACTATGGCTACACCTTC.

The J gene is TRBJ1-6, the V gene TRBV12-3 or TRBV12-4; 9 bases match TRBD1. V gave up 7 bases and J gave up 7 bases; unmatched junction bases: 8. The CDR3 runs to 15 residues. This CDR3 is CASTLQGARNSPLHF. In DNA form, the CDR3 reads TGTGCCAGCACCCTACAGGGGGCGAGGAATTCACCCCTCCACTTT.

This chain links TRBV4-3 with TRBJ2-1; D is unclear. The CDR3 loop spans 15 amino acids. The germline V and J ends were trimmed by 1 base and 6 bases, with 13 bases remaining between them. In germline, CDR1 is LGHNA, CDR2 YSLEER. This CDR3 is CASSQGTVDSNEQFF. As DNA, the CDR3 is TGCGCCAGCAGCCAAGGTACGGTTGATAGCAATGAGCAGTTCTTC.

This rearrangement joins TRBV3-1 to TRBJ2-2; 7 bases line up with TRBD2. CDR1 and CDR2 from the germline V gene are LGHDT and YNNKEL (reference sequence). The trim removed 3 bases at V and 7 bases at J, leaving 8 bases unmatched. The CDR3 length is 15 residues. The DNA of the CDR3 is TGTGCCAGCAGCCAGGGAGGGCCCAGGAACGGGGAGCTGTTTTTT. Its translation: CASSQGGPRNGELFF.

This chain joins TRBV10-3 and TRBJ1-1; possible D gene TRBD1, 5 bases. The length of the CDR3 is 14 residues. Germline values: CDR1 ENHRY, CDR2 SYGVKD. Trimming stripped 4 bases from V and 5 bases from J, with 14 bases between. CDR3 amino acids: CAISAEPGTTEAFF. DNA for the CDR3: TGTGCCATCAGTGCCGAACCTGGGACGACTGAAGCTTTCTTT.

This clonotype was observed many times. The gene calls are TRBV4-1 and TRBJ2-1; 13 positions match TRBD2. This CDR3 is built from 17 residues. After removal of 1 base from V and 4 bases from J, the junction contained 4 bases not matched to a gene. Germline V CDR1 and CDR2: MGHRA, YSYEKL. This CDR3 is CASSQGGLAGVYNEQFF. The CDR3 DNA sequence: TGCGCCAGCAGCCAAGGAGGACTAGCGGGGGTTTACAATGAGCAGTTCTTC.

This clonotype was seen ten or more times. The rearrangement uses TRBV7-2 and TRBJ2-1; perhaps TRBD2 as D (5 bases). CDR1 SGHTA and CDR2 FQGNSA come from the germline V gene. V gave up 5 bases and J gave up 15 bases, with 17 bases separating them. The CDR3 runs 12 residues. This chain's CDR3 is CASSDALGRRFF. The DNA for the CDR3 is TGTGCCAGCAGCGACGCACTAGGACGGCGGTTCTTC.

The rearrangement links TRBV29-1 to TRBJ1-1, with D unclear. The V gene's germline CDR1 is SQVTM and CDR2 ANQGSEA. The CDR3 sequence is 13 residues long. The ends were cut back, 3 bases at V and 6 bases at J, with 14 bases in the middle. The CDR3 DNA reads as TGCAGCGTTGATAAGGGATCGATCGCTGAAGCTTTCTTT. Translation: CSVDKGSIAEAFF.

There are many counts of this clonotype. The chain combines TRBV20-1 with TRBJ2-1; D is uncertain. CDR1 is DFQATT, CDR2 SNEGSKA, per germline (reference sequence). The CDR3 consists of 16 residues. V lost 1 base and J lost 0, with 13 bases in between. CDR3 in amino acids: CSARVRAVSSYNEQFF. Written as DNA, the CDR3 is TGCAGTGCTAGAGTAAGGGCGGTGAGCTCCTACAATGAGCAGTTCTTC.

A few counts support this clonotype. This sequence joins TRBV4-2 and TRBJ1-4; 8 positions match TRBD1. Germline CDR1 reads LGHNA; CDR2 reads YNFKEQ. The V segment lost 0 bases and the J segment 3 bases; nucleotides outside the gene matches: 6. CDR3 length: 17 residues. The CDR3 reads CASSQDDGQGPNEKLFF. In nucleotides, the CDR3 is TGTGCCAGCAGCCAAGATGACGGACAGGGACCTAATGAAAAACTGTTTTTT.

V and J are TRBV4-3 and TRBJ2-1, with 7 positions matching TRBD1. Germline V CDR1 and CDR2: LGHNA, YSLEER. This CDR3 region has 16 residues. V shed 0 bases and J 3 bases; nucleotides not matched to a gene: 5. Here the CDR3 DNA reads TGCGCCAGCAGCCAAGACGCGAGACAGGGCTACAATGAGCAGTTCTTC. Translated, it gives CASSQDARQGYNEQFF.

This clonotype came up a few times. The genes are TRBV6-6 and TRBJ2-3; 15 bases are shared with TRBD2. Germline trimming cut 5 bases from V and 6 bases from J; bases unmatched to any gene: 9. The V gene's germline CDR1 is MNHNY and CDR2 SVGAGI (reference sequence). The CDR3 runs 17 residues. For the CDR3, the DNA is TGTGCCAGCAGTGACCGCTGGACTAGCGGGGGGGAGGATACGCAGTATTTT. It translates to CASSDRWTSGGEDTQYF.

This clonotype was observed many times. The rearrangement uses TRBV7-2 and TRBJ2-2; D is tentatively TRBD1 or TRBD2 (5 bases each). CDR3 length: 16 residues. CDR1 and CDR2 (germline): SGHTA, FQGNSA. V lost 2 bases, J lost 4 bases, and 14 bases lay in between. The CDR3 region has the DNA TGTGCCAGCAGCTTATACGGGGCGCAGGGCACCGGGGAGCTGTTTTTT. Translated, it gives CASSLYGAQGTGELFF.

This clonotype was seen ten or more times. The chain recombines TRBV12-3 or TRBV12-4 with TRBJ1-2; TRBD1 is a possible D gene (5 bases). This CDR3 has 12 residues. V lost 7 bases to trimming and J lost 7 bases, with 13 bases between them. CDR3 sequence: CASTQGVRGYTF. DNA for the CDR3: TGTGCCAGCACCCAAGGGGTTCGTGGCTACACCTTC.

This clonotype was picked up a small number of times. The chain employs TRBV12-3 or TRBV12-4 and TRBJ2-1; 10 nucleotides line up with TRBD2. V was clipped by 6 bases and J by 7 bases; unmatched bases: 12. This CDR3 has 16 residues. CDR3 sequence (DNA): TGTGCCAGCAGCCGAAGTATAGCGGGGGGCAGGAATGAGCAGTTCTTC. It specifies CASSRSIAGGRNEQFF.